The entry that follows covers one TCR beta chain sequence. The length of the CDR3 is 12 residues. CDR1 and CDR2 from the germline V gene are WSHSY and SAAADI. V was cut by 6 bases and J by 3 bases, with 6 bases left in between. The data belong to a study of blood T cell repertoires in COVID-19. Here immunoSEQ multiplex PCR was the method, and the copy in TCRdb shows in-frame clones only, minus some. The sample carries 120,000 or so clones, more than 60% recorded once. The sample taken for sequencing was peripheral blood. This receptor was taken from a man aged 50 or older with acute or convalescent COVID-19. The rearrangement links TRBV10-2 to TRBJ1-3; D unclear. The CDR3 sequence: CASSQIGNTIYF. The CDR3, as DNA: TGCGCCAGCAGCCAGATTGGAAACACCATATATTTT.